What follows are 17 T cell receptor beta chains derived from one specimen sequenced in a study of cytomegalovirus exposure and HLA in healthy donors. Here immunoSEQ multiplex PCR was the method, and the copy in TCRdb shows in-frame clones only, minus some. The table has approximately 190,000 clones, approximately 88% seen once. Input material: PBMCs. The origin of the receptors is a man between 18 and 29 years old in good health and CMV-seropositive.

This clone was counted once. The chain is built from TRBV9 and TRBJ2-3; D is perhaps TRBD2 (6 bases). CDR3 length: 13 residues. Germline CDR1 and CDR2: SGDLS and YYNGEE. V was cut by 3 bases and J by 5 bases, with 10 bases left in between. The CDR3 sequence: CASSAGVGDTQYF. Written as DNA, the CDR3 is TGTGCCAGCAGCGCGGGGGTTGGAGATACGCAGTATTTT.

The chain combines TRBV6-1 with TRBJ2-2, with a tentative D call TRBD2 (6 bases). The germline V gene has CDR1 MNHNS and CDR2 SASEGT. The CDR3 has 14 residues. The V and J ends lost 0 bases and 4 bases respectively, with 6 bases between them. Here the CDR3 reads CASSEAGGTGELFF. The CDR3 region has the DNA TGTGCCAGCAGTGAAGCGGGGGGCACCGGGGAGCTGTTTTTT.

The chain couples TRBV27 to TRBJ2-7; D is possibly TRBD2 (5 bases). CDR1 MNHEY and CDR2 SMNVEV come from the germline V gene (reference sequence). The germline V and J ends were trimmed by 3 bases and 0 bases, with 9 bases remaining between them. The CDR3 is 14 amino acids. CDR3 DNA sequence: TGTGCCAGCAGTTTGGTCGGACTCTCCTACGAGCAGTACTTC. It encodes CASSLVGLSYEQYF.

Regarding this clone: One end of the junction is discordant with germline, which a read error may explain. The chain combines TRBV28 with TRBJ2-3, with 9 bases lining up with TRBD2. Germline loops: CDR1 MDHEN, CDR2 SYDVKM. The CDR3 is made up of 18 amino acids. CDR3: CASSLGAGLAGRTYTQYF. As DNA, the CDR3 is TGTGCCAGCAGTTTAGGGGCCGGGCTAGCGGGACGCACATATACGCAGTATTTT.

The genes are TRBV7-9 and TRBJ2-7; 12 bases agree with TRBD2. The V gene end was trimmed by 3 bases and the J gene end by 4 bases; junction bases not matched to a gene: 1. CDR1 and CDR2 (germline): SEHNR, FQNEAQ (reference sequence). This CDR3 is 14 amino acids long. The CDR3 DNA follows: TGTGCCAGCAGCTTCCTAGCGGGAGGGTACGAGCAGTACTTC. Translated, it gives CASSFLAGGYEQYF.

In this sample, this clone turned up once. The chain combines TRBV11-1 with TRBJ2-7; 13 bases are shared with TRBD2. The CDR3 is 16 residues long. Germline CDR1 reads SGHAT; CDR2 reads FQDESV (reference sequence). Trimming at V came to 5 bases and at J to 2 bases, leaving 6 bases not matched to a gene. This CDR3 reads CASSPTSGRVPYEQYF. CDR3 nucleotide sequence: TGTGCCAGCAGCCCCACTAGCGGGAGGGTTCCCTACGAGCAGTACTTC. The entire variable domain, with the rest obtained from reference TRBV11-1 and TRBJ2-7, is as follows: EAEVAQSPRYKITEKSQAVAFWCDPISGHATLYWYRQILGQGPELLVQFQDESVVDDSQLPKDRFSAERLKGVDSTLKIQPAELGDSAMYLCASSPTSGRVPYEQYFGPGTRLTVT.

The chain couples TRBV27 to TRBJ2-4; the match to TRBD2 covers 7 bases. The CDR3 totals 16 residues. V dropped 5 bases and J dropped 0; count of bases not matched to a gene: 7. Germline V lookup: CDR1 MNHEY, CDR2 SMNVEV (reference sequence). The CDR3 region has the DNA TGTGCCAGCAGTGGGGGGGGGAGAGTAGCCAAAAACATTCAGTACTTC. Translation: CASSGGGRVAKNIQYF.

This clone showed up just once. This sequence joins TRBV5-1 and TRBJ1-2; a weak D match, TRBD1 (6 bases). Germline V gene lookup returns CDR1 SGHRS and CDR2 YFSETQ. The V end was cut by 7 bases, the J end by 8 bases, with 18 bases between. CDR3 length equals 13 residues. The CDR3 nucleotides read TGCGCCAGCGCTCGCGGGGGGGGGCGCGGCTACACCTTC. It specifies CASARGGGRGYTF.

The rearrangement joins TRBV7-9 to TRBJ2-3; 12 bases are shared with TRBD2. This CDR3 has 16 amino acids. CDR1 SEHNR and CDR2 FQNEAQ come from the germline V gene (reference sequence). With V trimmed by 5 bases and J by 5 bases, 8 bases remained unmatched. DNA for the CDR3: TGTGCCAGCAGCCACACTAGCGGGAGGTCTAAAGATACGCAGTATTTT. The encoded protein is CASSHTSGRSKDTQYF.

The chain employs TRBV30 and TRBJ1-1; D is uncertain. The V end lost 4 bases, the J end lost 5 bases, and 14 bases lay between the germline ends. Germline-derived CDR1 and CDR2 are GTSNPN and SVGIG (reference sequence). The CDR3 has 13 amino acids. CDR3 sequence: CAWIWAATTEAFF. CDR3 DNA sequence: TGTGCCTGGATTTGGGCAGCAACGACTGAAGCTTTCTTT.

Here the CDR3 DNA reads TGTGCCAGCAGCTCCCCGACTAGCGGGAATGAGCAGTTCTTC. As protein: CASSSPTSGNEQFF. The chain carries TRBV7-3 and TRBJ2-1; 10 bases are shared with TRBD2. V lost 4 bases to trimming and J lost 7 bases; unmatched junction nucleotides: 4. CDR3 length: 14 residues. The germline gives CDR1 SGHTA, CDR2 FQGTGA.

The chain links TRBV7-9 to TRBJ2-7, with 12 nucleotides matching TRBD2. Unmatched junction bases numbered 7, after V lost 2 bases and J lost 2 bases. Germline CDR1 SEHNR, CDR2 FQNEAQ (reference sequence). This CDR3 spans 17 amino acids. The chain's CDR3 is CASSLNGLAGPAYEQYF. The CDR3 nucleotides read TGTGCCAGCAGCTTAAATGGACTAGCGGGACCCGCCTACGAGCAGTACTTC.

The chain employs TRBV5-1 and TRBJ2-2; 14 positions agree with TRBD2. Looked up from germline, CDR1 is SGHRS and CDR2 is YFSETQ. This CDR3 region has 19 residues. V was pared by 4 bases and J by 7 bases, with 15 bases of the junction left unmatched. DNA of the CDR3: TGCGCCAGCAGCATCGGGACTAGCGGGAGTCTTACAACAGGCGGGGAGCTGTTTTTT. It is translated as CASSIGTSGSLTTGGELFF.

The chain is built from TRBV28 and TRBJ2-7; 8 nucleotides line up with TRBD1. The CDR3 is made up of 12 amino acids. With V trimmed by 6 bases and J by 7 bases, 5 bases remained unmatched. Germline V lookup: CDR1 MDHEN, CDR2 SYDVKM. CDR3 loop: CASSPRTGEQYF. Written as DNA, the CDR3 is TGTGCCAGCAGCCCACGGACAGGGGAGCAGTACTTC.

V usage is TRBV5-1 and J usage is TRBJ2-1; a weak D match, TRBD2 (5 bases). The germline V and J ends were trimmed by 1 base and 2 bases, with 7 bases remaining between them. Germline CDR1 is SGHRS and CDR2 is YFSETQ. The CDR3 has 14 residues. Written as DNA, the CDR3 is TGCGCCAGCAGCTTGACGGGAACCTACAATGAGCAGTTCTTC. It codes for CASSLTGTYNEQFF.

The J gene is TRBJ2-5, the V gene TRBV5-4; maybe TRBD2 (6 bases). The V and J ends lost 4 bases and 2 bases respectively, with 12 bases between them. The CDR3 is 14 residues long. In germline, CDR1 is SGHNT, CDR2 YYREEE (reference sequence). CDR3 sequence reads: CASSLGGLQETQYF. The CDR3 DNA follows: TGTGCCAGCAGCCTGGGGGGACTGCAAGAGACCCAGTACTTC.

With respect to this clone: The same CDR3 can be traced to other DNA sequences in this sample. The V and J genes are TRBV5-4 and TRBJ2-7; 7 bases are a match to TRBD2. Germline lookup yields CDR1 SGHNT and CDR2 YYREEE (reference sequence). This CDR3 has 15 amino acids. After removal of 4 bases from V and 4 bases from J, the junction contained 11 bases not matched to a gene. CDR3 nucleotides: TGTGCCAGCAGCCGGGGTGGGGGGGTAACATACGAGCAGTACTTC. It encodes CASSRGGGVTYEQYF.